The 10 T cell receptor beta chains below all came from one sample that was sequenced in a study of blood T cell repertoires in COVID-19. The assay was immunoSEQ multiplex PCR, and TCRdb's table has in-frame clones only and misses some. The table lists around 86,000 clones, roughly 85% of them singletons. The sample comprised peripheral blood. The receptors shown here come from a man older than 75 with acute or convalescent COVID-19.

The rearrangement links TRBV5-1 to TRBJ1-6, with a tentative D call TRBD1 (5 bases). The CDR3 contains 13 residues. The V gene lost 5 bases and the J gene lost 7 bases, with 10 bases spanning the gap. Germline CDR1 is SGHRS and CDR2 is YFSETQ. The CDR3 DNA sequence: TGCGCCAGCAGGGTGGAGGGGAATTCACCCCTCCACTTT. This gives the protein CASRVEGNSPLHF.

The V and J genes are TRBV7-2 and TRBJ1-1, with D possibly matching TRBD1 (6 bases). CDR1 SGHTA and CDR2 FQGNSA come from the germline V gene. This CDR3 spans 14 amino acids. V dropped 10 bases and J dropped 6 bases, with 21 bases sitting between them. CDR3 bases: TGTGCCACCCGGGGGGGGGCGCGTAGTGCTGAAGCTTTCTTT. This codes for CATRGGARSAEAFF.

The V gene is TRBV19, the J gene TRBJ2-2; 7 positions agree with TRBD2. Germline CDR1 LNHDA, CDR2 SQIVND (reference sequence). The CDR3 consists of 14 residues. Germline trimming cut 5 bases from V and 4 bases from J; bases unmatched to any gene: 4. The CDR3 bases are TGTGCCAGTAGTGGACTAGGTGTCACCGGGGAGCTGTTTTTT. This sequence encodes CASSGLGVTGELFF.

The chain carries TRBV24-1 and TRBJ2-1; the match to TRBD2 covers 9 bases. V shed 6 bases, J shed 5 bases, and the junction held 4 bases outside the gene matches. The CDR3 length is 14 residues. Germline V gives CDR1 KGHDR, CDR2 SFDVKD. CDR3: CATSPSGANNEQFF. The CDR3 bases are TGTGCCACCAGTCCTAGCGGGGCCAACAATGAGCAGTTCTTC.

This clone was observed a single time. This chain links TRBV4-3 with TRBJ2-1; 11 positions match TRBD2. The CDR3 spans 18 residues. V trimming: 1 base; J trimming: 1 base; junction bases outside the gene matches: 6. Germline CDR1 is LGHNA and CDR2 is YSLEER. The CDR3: CASSQALAGGSSYNEQFF. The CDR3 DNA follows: TGCGCCAGCAGCCAAGCCCTAGCGGGAGGAAGTTCCTACAATGAGCAGTTCTTC.

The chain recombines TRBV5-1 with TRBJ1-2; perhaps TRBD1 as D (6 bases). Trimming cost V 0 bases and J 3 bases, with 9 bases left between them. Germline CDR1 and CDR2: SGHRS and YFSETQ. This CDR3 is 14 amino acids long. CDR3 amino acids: CASSLGGRDYGYTF. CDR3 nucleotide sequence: TGCGCCAGCAGCTTGGGGGGGCGCGACTATGGCTACACCTTC.

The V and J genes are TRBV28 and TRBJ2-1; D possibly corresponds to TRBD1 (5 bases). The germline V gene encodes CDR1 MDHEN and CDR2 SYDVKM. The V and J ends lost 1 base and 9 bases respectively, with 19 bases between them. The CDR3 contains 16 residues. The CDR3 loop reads CASSLSAGFPSPEQFF. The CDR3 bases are TGTGCCAGCAGTTTATCGGCAGGGTTCCCCTCGCCTGAGCAGTTCTTC.

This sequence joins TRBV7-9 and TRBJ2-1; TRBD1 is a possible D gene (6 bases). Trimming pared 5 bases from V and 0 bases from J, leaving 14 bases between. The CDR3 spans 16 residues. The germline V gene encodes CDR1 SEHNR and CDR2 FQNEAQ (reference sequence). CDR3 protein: CASSMRGSRSYNEQFF. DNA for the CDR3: TGTGCCAGCAGCATGAGGGGGAGCCGCTCCTACAATGAGCAGTTCTTC.

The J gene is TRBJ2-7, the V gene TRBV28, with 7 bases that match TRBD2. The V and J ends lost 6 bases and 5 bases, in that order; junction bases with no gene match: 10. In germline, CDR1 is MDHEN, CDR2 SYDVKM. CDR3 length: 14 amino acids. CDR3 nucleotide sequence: TGTGCCAGCAGCGAAATTGGGGGGGTTAACGAGCAGTACTTC. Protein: CASSEIGGVNEQYF.

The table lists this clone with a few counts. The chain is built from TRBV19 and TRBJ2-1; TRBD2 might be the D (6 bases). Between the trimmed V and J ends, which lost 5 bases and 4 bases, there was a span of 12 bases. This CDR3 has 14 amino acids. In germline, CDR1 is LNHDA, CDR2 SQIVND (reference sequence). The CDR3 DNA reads TGTGCCAGTAGTGCTGGGACTGGTTACAATGAGCAGTTCTTC. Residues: CASSAGTGYNEQFF. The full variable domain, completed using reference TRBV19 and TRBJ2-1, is DGGITQSPKYLFRKEGQNVTLSCEQNLNHDAMYWYRQDPGQGLRLIYYSQIVNDFQKGDIAEGYSVSREKKESFPLTVTSAQKNPTAFYLCASSAGTGYNEQFFGPGTRLTVL.